This T cell receptor beta chain was captured by sequencing in a study of T cells in Graves' hyperthyroidism and ophthalmopathy. TCR beta CDR3 region amplification was performed from RNA transcripts. An initial round of RT-PCR targeting the TCR CDR3 relied on the HTBI primer set. MiXCR, run by TCRdb on the multiplex PCR reads, gives a single entry per CDR3 protein. This repertoire shows about 480,000 distinct CDR3 sequences, approximately 15% found once; its top ten account for around 17%. This clonotype was found many times. Its antigen is as yet unknown. Hyperthyroidism, newly diagnosed and lasting under 2 months, affected patients aged 18 to 65. Investigators excluded patients with uncontrolled infection, other autoimmune disease, pregnancy or lactation. Cells are PBMCs isolated from more than 8.5 ml of fresh blood. This CDR3 has 13 amino acids. Between the trimmed V and J ends, which lost 5 bases and 4 bases, there was a span of 9 bases.

Points from the study as a whole: Model output signaled ophthalmopathy a median roughly 6 months ahead of onset.

Sequenced sample: blood. This chain uses TRBV12-3 or TRBV12-4 with TRBJ2-1; TRBD1 might be the D (6 bases). The sequence was obtained from a woman under 30 with Graves' hyperthyroidism. CDR3 protein: CASSQGQYNEQFF. The DNA for the CDR3 is TGTGCCAGCAGTCAAGGACAGTACAATGAGCAGTTCTTC.